This entry lists 8 T cell receptor beta chains sequenced from one sample in a study of neurological immune-mediated disorders. TCRdb called the 5' RACE reads again in MiXCR, with one record for every CDR3 protein. This table holds 55,000 to 75,000 distinct CDR3 sequences, roughly 2.5% found once. The specimen sequenced was PBMCs. The receptors were sampled from a man aged 50 to 60 with multiple sclerosis.

This clonotype occurred many times. The chain uses TRBV12-3 or TRBV12-4 and TRBJ1-5; D uncertain. V lost 5 bases and J lost 0, with 11 bases in between. The CDR3 covers 15 residues. CDR3 coding DNA: TGTGCCAGCAGTCCCGACGGGAATAGCAATCAGCCCCAGCATTTT. Its protein product is CASSPDGNSNQPQHF.

Ten or more counts support this clonotype. This sequence joins TRBV7-2 and TRBJ2-5; D is uncertain. The V and J ends lost 1 base and 1 base respectively, with 7 bases between them. There are 14 residues in the CDR3. CDR1 is SGHTA, CDR2 FQGNSA, per germline. The CDR3 sequence is CASSLVLLQETQYF. The DNA for the CDR3 is TGTGCCAGCAGCTTAGTTCTTCTCCAAGAGACCCAGTACTTC.

This clonotype was seen many times. The V call is TRBV6-6, the J call TRBJ2-3; the D gene is possibly TRBD1 (5 bases). Trimming removed 6 bases at V and 0 bases at J, with 13 bases between. Germline V gene lookup returns CDR1 MNHNY and CDR2 SVGAGI (reference sequence). This CDR3 is built from 15 residues. CDR3 protein: CASSPLGRSTDTQYF. The CDR3 DNA reads TGTGCCAGCAGCCCCCTGGGGCGGAGCACAGATACGCAGTATTTT.

This clonotype showed up many times. The J gene is TRBJ2-5, the V gene TRBV7-2; D is unresolved. The length of the CDR3 is 16 residues. Germline V gene lookup returns CDR1 SGHTA and CDR2 FQGNSA. The V end lost 4 bases, the J end lost 5 bases, and 20 bases lay between the germline ends. The CDR3 spells CASSSLIAGAGETQYF. CDR3 coding DNA: TGTGCCAGCAGCTCCCTAATTGCAGGAGCCGGGGAGACCCAGTACTTC.

This clonotype was seen at least ten times. The V and J genes are TRBV5-1 and TRBJ2-1, with D perhaps assigned TRBD1 or TRBD2 (5 bases each). The CDR3 contains 15 residues. The V end lost 0 bases, the J end lost 0 bases, and 7 bases lay between the germline ends. CDR1 is SGHRS, CDR2 YFSETQ, per germline. CDR3 residues: CASSLGGNSYNEQFF. The CDR3 DNA sequence: TGCGCCAGCAGCTTGGGGGGGAACTCCTACAATGAGCAGTTCTTC.

The gene calls are TRBV19 and TRBJ2-7, with 7 bases identical to TRBD2. The CDR3 extends over 14 amino acids. V was clipped by 4 bases and J by 2 bases; unmatched bases: 5. Looked up from germline, CDR1 is LNHDA and CDR2 is SQIVND (reference sequence). CDR3 amino acids: CASSTGRGAYEQYF. In nucleotides, the CDR3 is TGTGCCAGTAGTACCGGACGGGGGGCCTACGAGCAGTACTTC. Full variable domain (outside the CDR3, taken from reference TRBV19 and TRBJ2-7): DGGITQSPKYLFRKEGQNVTLSCEQNLNHDAMYWYRQDPGQGLRLIYYSQIVNDFQKGDIAEGYSVSREKKESFPLTVTSAQKNPTAFYLCASSTGRGAYEQYFGPGTRLTVT.

This clonotype has at least ten counts. J is TRBJ2-4 and V is TRBV5-1, with D possibly being TRBD1 or TRBD2 (5 bases each). This CDR3 has 16 residues. Per the germline V gene, CDR1 is SGHRS and CDR2 is YFSETQ. Trimming removed 0 bases from V and 3 bases from J, with 13 bases in between. CDR3 nucleotide sequence: TGCGCCAGCAGCTTGGGGGACGGAAGCCTCAAAAACATTCAGTACTTC. Residues: CASSLGDGSLKNIQYF.

This clonotype was seen many times. The V call is TRBV20-1, the J call TRBJ2-5; 7 bases are shared with TRBD2. V trimming: 0 bases; J trimming: 1 base; junction bases outside the gene matches: 5. Germline V gene sequence: CDR1 DFQATT, CDR2 SNEGSKA (reference sequence). This CDR3 has 15 amino acids. CDR3 sequence reads: CSARDSQRGQETQYF. CDR3 in DNA: TGCAGTGCTAGAGATTCGCAGCGGGGCCAAGAGACCCAGTACTTC.